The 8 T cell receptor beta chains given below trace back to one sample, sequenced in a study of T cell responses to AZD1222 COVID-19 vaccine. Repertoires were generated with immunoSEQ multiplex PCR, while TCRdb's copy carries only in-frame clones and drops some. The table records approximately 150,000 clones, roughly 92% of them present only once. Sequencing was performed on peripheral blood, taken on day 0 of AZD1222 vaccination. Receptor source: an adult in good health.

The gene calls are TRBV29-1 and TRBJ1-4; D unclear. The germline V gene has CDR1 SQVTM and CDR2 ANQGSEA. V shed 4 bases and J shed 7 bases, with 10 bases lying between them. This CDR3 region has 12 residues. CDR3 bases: TGCAGCGTTGGGACCGTAGGTGAAAAACTGTTTTTT. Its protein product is CSVGTVGEKLFF.

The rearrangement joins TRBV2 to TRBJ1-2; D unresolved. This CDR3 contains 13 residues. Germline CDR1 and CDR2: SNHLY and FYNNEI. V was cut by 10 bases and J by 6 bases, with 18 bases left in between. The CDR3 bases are TGTGCCAACCGAAGCCGGCTTAGGGATGGCTACACCTTC. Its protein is CANRSRLRDGYTF.

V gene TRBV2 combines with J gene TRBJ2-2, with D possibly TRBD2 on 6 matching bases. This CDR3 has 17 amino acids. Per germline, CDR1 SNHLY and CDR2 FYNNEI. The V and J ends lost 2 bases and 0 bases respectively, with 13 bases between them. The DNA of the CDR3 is TGTGCCAGCAGTGAACCCGGGGGTAGCGCGAACACCGGGGAGCTGTTTTTT. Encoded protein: CASSEPGGSANTGELFF.

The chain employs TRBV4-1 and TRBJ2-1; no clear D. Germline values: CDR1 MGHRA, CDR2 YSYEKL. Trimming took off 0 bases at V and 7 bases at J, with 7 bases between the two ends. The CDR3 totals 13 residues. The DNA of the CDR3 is TGCGCCAGCAGCCAAGATTGGAGTAATGAGCAGTTCTTC. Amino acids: CASSQDWSNEQFF.

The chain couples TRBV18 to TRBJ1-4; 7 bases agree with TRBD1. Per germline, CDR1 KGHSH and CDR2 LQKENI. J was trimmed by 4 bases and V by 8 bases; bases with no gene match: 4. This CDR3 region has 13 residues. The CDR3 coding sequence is TGTGCCAGCATACAGGGGTTTAATGAAAAACTGTTTTTT. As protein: CASIQGFNEKLFF.

CDR3 DNA: TGTGCCAGCAATAGGGAAGGCGACACTGAAGCTTTCTTT. As protein: CASNREGDTEAFF. The gene calls are TRBV25-1 and TRBJ1-1; D call uncertain. In germline, CDR1 is MGHDK, CDR2 SYGVNS. Trimming cost V 7 bases and J 3 bases, with 12 bases left between them. The CDR3 has 13 amino acids.

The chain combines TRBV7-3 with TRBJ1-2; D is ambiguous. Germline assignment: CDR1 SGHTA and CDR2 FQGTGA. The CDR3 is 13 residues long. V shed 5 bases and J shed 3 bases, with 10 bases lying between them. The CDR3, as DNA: TGTGCCAGCAGCCCCCGACACGACTATGGCTACACCTTC. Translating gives CASSPRHDYGYTF.

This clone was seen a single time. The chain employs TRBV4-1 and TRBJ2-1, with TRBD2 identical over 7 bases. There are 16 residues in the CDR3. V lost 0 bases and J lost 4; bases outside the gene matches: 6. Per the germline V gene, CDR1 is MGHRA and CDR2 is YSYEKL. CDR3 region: CASSQERLAEYNEQFF. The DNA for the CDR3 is TGCGCCAGCAGCCAAGAACGGCTAGCGGAATACAATGAGCAGTTCTTC.